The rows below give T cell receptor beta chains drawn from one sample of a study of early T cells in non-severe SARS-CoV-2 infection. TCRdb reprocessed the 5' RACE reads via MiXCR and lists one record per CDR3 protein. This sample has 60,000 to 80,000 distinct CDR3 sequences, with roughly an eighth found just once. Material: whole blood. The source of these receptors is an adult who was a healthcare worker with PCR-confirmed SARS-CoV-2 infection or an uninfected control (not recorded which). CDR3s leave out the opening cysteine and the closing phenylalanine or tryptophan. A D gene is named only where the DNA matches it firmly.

ASSPQGGLAGEIPYNEQF | TRBV7-2 | TRBD2
ASSTQKNNEQF | TRBV7-8 | -
ASSLMNTEAF | TRBV7-9 | -
ASTTAGPQETQY | TRBV28 | -
SARDRQGAADTQY | TRBV20-1 | TRBD1
TPVGENTEAF | TRBV20-1 | -
SGWTGLTQPQH | TRBV20-1 | TRBD1
ASSTSAGSWYGYT | TRBV5-4 | -
ASSLASADNEQF | TRBV7-9 | -
ASSLESGQSSYEQY | TRBV5-5 | TRBD1
ASSSGGAQNTEAF | TRBV28 | -
ASSQEQGAEVNEQF | TRBV3-1 | TRBD1
ASSHPTSRADTQY | TRBV5-4 | TRBD2
ASSHSPNRLAGDSYEQY | TRBV25-1 | TRBD2
AAQGPGEKLF | TRBV7-9 | -
SGGQEYGYT | TRBV29-1 | TRBD1
SAPGRGRLADGTDTQY | TRBV20-1 | TRBD2
AWNTGLAGSTDTQY | TRBV30 | TRBD2
ASSVGNYGYT | TRBV9 | -
ASIGEDTQY | TRBV28 | -
SVDDETDDNYGYT | TRBV29-1 | -
ASSPSEGGRGADTQY | TRBV4-1 | -
ASSPRPTDTQY | TRBV7-6 | -
ASSPFEEKLF | TRBV5-5 | -
ASSESGGRTYEQY | TRBV10-2 | TRBD1
ASSRLFRDRKYNEQF | TRBV4-2 | -
ASSLASQVGTNEQF | TRBV5-1 | -
ASSLTLGQPQH | TRBV7-6 | -
SARVPGLGGGELF | TRBV20-1 | TRBD2
ASSAGVSMRNTEAF | TRBV9 | -
ASSSESLNTEAF | TRBV10-2 | -
SAGTYEQY | TRBV29-1 | -
ASRDRGLQETQY | TRBV19 | TRBD1
ASSRKGLAGPNTDTQY | TRBV3-1 | TRBD2